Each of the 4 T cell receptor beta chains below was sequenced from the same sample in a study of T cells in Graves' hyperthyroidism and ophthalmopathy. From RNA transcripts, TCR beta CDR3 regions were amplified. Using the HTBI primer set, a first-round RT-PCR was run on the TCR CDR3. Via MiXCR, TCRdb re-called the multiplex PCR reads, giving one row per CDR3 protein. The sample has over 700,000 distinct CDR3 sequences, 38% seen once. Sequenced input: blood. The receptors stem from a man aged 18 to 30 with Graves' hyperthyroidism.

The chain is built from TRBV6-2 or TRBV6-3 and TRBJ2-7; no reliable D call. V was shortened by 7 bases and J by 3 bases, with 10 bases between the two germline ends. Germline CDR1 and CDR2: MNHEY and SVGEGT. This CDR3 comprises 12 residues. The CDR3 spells CASTQVGYEQYF. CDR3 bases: TGTGCCAGCACCCAGGTCGGCTACGAGCAGTACTTC.

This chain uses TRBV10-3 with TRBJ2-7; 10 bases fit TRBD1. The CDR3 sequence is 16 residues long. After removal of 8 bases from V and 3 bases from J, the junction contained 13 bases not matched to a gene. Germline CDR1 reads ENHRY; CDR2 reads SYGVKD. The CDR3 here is CAIGLTAGQGFYEQYF. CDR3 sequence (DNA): TGTGCCATCGGGTTGACAGCGGGACAGGGGTTCTACGAGCAGTACTTC.

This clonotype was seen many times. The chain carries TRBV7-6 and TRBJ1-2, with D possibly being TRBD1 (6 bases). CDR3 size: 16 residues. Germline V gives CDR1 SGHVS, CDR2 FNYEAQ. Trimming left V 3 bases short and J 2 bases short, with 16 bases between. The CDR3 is CASSFIGGRQNYGYTF. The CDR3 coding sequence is TGTGCCAGCAGCTTTATAGGGGGACGGCAGAACTATGGCTACACCTTC.

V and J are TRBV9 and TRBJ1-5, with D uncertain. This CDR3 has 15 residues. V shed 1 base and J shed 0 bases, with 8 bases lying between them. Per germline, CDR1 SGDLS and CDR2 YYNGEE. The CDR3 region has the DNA TGTGCCAGCAGCGTATATACGTCTAGCAATCAGCCCCAGCATTTT. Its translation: CASSVYTSSNQPQHF.